This T cell receptor (beta chain) was sequenced during a study of Graves' ophthalmopathy and Graves' hyperthyroidism. Amplifying from RNA transcripts, the study obtained TCR beta CDR3 regions. RT-PCR in the first round used HTBI primers; a second-round multiplex PCR followed. TCRdb called the multiplex PCR reads again in MiXCR, with one record for every CDR3 protein. The sample holds about half a million distinct CDR3 sequences, approximately 14% seen once. Remarks on this clonotype: A much larger clone is a single base away; this may be a read error.

CDR3 length: 15 residues. The J segment lost 4 bases and the V segment lost 3 bases, leaving 3 bases of the junction unmatched. Germline V gene data show CDR1 as SGHVS and CDR2 as FQNEAQ. The receptor comes from a woman aged 25 to 39 with Graves' ophthalmopathy. The chain is built from TRBV7-8 and TRBJ2-2; TRBD1 aligns across 9 bases. Sequencing used blood. CDR3 in amino acids: CASSFRDRVTGELFF. The CDR3 nucleotides are TGTGCCAGCAGCTTCCGGGACAGGGTCACCGGGGAGCTGTTTTTT.